This entry lists 10 T cell receptor beta chains sequenced from one sample in a study of human T cells and chemical hapten exposure. Regarding time point: healthy volunteer bleed at 6 weeks. The total RNA was obtained from whole blood that was not fractionated. Each CDR3 protein is one row after TCRdb ran MiXCR on the RACE reads. The sample lists roughly 71,000 distinct CDR3 sequences; about 5.7% were seen once. The sample taken for sequencing was whole blood. These TCRs come from a female donor in good health. Some clones in this sample may be carry-over from other donors' samples.

The chain has TRBV28 and TRBJ1-5, with D perhaps TRBD1 (5 bases). Trimming pared 6 bases from V and 5 bases from J, leaving 20 bases between. Germline CDR1 reads MDHEN; CDR2 reads SYDVKM. There are 16 residues in the CDR3. The CDR3 bases are TGTGCCAGCAGCCCAGAGGGGACGTTCGTCCATCAGCCCCAGCATTTT. It codes for CASSPEGTFVHQPQHF.

This clonotype was observed at least ten times. V and J are TRBV28 and TRBJ2-2, with 8 bases identical to TRBD1. With 7 bases clipped from V and 7 bases from J, the junction kept 11 bases outside the gene matches. The V gene's germline CDR1 is MDHEN and CDR2 SYDVKM. This CDR3 is 15 amino acids long. The CDR3, as DNA: TGTGCCAGCAATAAAGAGGACAGGGTCGGCGGGGAGCTGTTTTTT. Translated: CASNKEDRVGGELFF.

This rearrangement joins TRBV15 to TRBJ2-3; 10 bases fit TRBD1. Germline V lookup: CDR1 LNHNV, CDR2 YYDKDF (reference sequence). CDR3 length: 15 amino acids. Trimming cost V 4 bases and J 5 bases; bases outside gene matches: 6. CDR3: CATSKTGTGEDTQYF. CDR3 DNA: TGTGCCACCAGCAAAACCGGGACAGGGGAAGATACGCAGTATTTT. Together with reference TRBV15 and TRBJ2-3, the CDR3 gives the full variable domain: DAMVIQNPRYQVTQFGKPVTLSCSQTLNHNVMYWYQQKSSQAPKLLFHYYDKDFNNEADTPDNFQSRRPNTSFCFLDIRSPGLGDTAMYLCATSKTGTGEDTQYFGPGTRLTVL.

This clonotype was counted only a few times. The gene calls are TRBV5-1 and TRBJ1-6, with 7 bases that match TRBD1. The trim removed 4 bases at V and 4 bases at J, leaving 17 bases unmatched. Germline CDR1 SGHRS, CDR2 YFSETQ. The CDR3 has 19 amino acids. Written as DNA, the CDR3 is TGCGCCAGCAGCCAACTCGGACAGGTGTCCGATCTTTATAATTCACCCCTCCACTTT. It specifies CASSQLGQVSDLYNSPLHF.

The table lists this clonotype with many counts. The chain carries TRBV7-9 and TRBJ2-1, with D unresolved. CDR1 and CDR2 (germline): SEHNR, FQNEAQ (reference sequence). The CDR3 has 14 residues. Trimming cost V 5 bases and J 3 bases, with 11 bases left between them. The CDR3 loop reads CASSRLGNYNEQFF. CDR3 in DNA: TGTGCCAGCAGCAGGTTAGGGAACTACAATGAGCAGTTCTTC.

This clonotype was seen at least ten times. The V call is TRBV28, the J call TRBJ1-4; 7 bases match TRBD1. This CDR3 has 14 amino acids. CDR1 and CDR2 (germline): MDHEN, SYDVKM. V trimming: 3 bases; J trimming: 2 bases; junction bases outside the gene matches: 0. DNA for the CDR3: TGTGCCAGCAGTTTGACAGGGACTAATGAAAAACTGTTTTTT. Translated: CASSLTGTNEKLFF.

This clonotype was seen ten or more times. The chain has TRBV2 and TRBJ1-2, with 8 nucleotides matching TRBD1. Germline CDR1 is SNHLY and CDR2 is FYNNEI. V lost 10 bases, J lost 4 bases, and 8 bases stayed unmatched. The CDR3 sequence is 13 residues long. DNA of the CDR3: TGTGCCATCTCGGACAGGGAGACCTATGGCTACACCTTC. It translates to CAISDRETYGYTF. The complete variable domain, with remaining parts taken from reference TRBV2 and TRBJ1-2, reads EPEVTQTPSHQVTQMGQEVILRCVPISNHLYFYWYRQILGQKVEFLVSFYNNEISEKSEIFDDQFSVERPDGSNFTLKIRSTKLEDSAMYFCAISDRETYGYTFGSGTRLTVV.

This clonotype was detected many times. The J gene is TRBJ1-4, the V gene TRBV2, with D unclear. The V gene's germline CDR1 is SNHLY and CDR2 FYNNEI. V lost 6 bases and J 5 bases, leaving 13 bases between the germline ends. This CDR3 is 14 amino acids long. The CDR3 sequence: CASRVTETNEKLFF. In DNA form, the CDR3 reads TGTGCCAGCAGGGTGACTGAAACCAATGAAAAACTGTTTTTT.

This clonotype came up a few times. J is TRBJ1-5 and V is TRBV19; D not resolved. CDR1 LNHDA and CDR2 SQIVND come from the germline V gene (reference sequence). V was trimmed by 3 bases and J by 4 bases, leaving 22 bases between them. CDR3 length: 18 residues. Here the CDR3 reads CASSIYWQPGVLNQPQHF. The CDR3 DNA reads TGTGCCAGTAGTATTTACTGGCAGCCGGGAGTCCTTAATCAGCCCCAGCATTTT.

This clonotype came up many times. The gene calls are TRBV4-1 and TRBJ2-5, with D possibly being TRBD1 or TRBD2 (5 bases each). This CDR3 contains 15 residues. Trimming took off 1 base at V and 1 base at J, with 10 bases between the two ends. The germline CDR1 and CDR2 sequences are MGHRA and YSYEKL. This CDR3 reads CASSQVGTGQETQYF. The CDR3 coding sequence is TGCGCCAGCAGCCAAGTAGGGACGGGCCAAGAGACCCAGTACTTC.